What follows are 20 T cell receptor beta chains derived from one specimen sequenced in a study of blood T cell repertoires in COVID-19. Clones were read by immunoSEQ multiplex PCR, and TCRdb kept only the in-frame ones, dropping some. The data show around 16,000 clones, around 88% seen once. The sample taken for sequencing was peripheral blood. The receptors originated from a human donor in a cohort sampled during active COVID-19.

The chain is built from TRBV19 and TRBJ2-7; 9 positions agree with TRBD1. The germline CDR1 and CDR2 sequences are LNHDA and SQIVND (reference sequence). This CDR3 region has 16 residues. V lost 3 bases and J lost 1; bases outside the gene matches: 7. The CDR3 is CASSIRGDRVSYEQYF. In DNA form, the CDR3 reads TGTGCCAGTAGTATTCGTGGGGACAGGGTGTCCTACGAGCAGTACTTC.

The chain is built from TRBV7-6 and TRBJ2-1; 7 bases are a match to TRBD2. Germline CDR1 reads SGHVS; CDR2 reads FNYEAQ. This CDR3 spans 15 amino acids. V was clipped by 0 bases and J by 6 bases; unmatched bases: 5. The DNA for the CDR3 is TGTGCCAGCAGCTTAGCGTTGGCGGGAGCCAATGAGCAGTTCTTC. It translates to CASSLALAGANEQFF.

J is TRBJ1-1 and V is TRBV2, with 8 bases fitting TRBD1. The V segment lost 5 bases and the J segment 0 bases; nucleotides outside the gene matches: 2. The CDR3 extends over 14 amino acids. CDR1 SNHLY and CDR2 FYNNEI come from the germline V gene. The CDR3 reads CASSSDRVNTEAFF. Here the CDR3 DNA reads TGTGCCAGCAGTTCGGACAGGGTGAACACTGAAGCTTTCTTT. The variable domain in full, completed from reference TRBV2 and TRBJ1-1, reads EPEVTQTPSHQVTQMGQEVILRCVPISNHLYFYWYRQILGQKVEFLVSFYNNEISEKSEIFDDQFSVERPDGSNFTLKIRSTKLEDSAMYFCASSSDRVNTEAFFGQGTRLTVV.

The genes are TRBV29-1 and TRBJ1-1; 7 bases agree with TRBD1. Germline trimming cut 6 bases from V and 6 bases from J; bases unmatched to any gene: 4. CDR1 and CDR2 (germline): SQVTM, ANQGSEA. The CDR3 is 11 residues long. CDR3 sequence: CSVDRVAEAFF. In DNA form, the CDR3 reads TGCAGCGTCGACAGGGTGGCTGAAGCTTTCTTT.

V usage is TRBV9 and J usage is TRBJ2-7; D is possibly TRBD2 (6 bases). The V gene lost 9 bases and the J gene lost 4 bases, with 20 bases spanning the gap. The germline V gene has CDR1 SGDLS and CDR2 YYNGEE. The CDR3 sequence is 14 residues long. CDR3 region: CATYRRGGSYEQYF. Written as DNA, the CDR3 is TGTGCCACCTACCGGCGGGGAGGTTCATACGAGCAGTACTTC.

The chain recombines TRBV27 with TRBJ2-2; 9 positions agree with TRBD1. The CDR3 consists of 15 residues. Germline lookup yields CDR1 MNHEY and CDR2 SMNVEV (reference sequence). The ends lost 2 bases at V and 6 bases at J; junction bases unmatched: 4. CDR3 sequence reads: CASSLGDRAAGELFF. The CDR3 DNA follows: TGTGCCAGCAGTTTAGGGGACAGGGCGGCCGGGGAGCTGTTTTTT.

The chain joins TRBV10-1 to TRBJ2-1; TRBD2 matches at 10 bases. Per germline, CDR1 WNHNN and CDR2 SYGVQD (reference sequence). This CDR3 comprises 14 residues. V was clipped by 6 bases and J by 4 bases; unmatched bases: 3. Here the CDR3 reads CASRLLAGYNEQFF. The CDR3 DNA reads TGCGCCAGCAGGTTACTAGCGGGGTACAATGAGCAGTTCTTC.

This clone appeared once. The chain has TRBV10-1 and TRBJ1-1; D may be TRBD1 (6 bases). Trimming stripped 3 bases from V and 0 bases from J, with 11 bases between. The germline V gene encodes CDR1 WNHNN and CDR2 SYGVQD (reference sequence). The CDR3 length is 15 residues. CDR3: CASSDQQGMNTEAFF. Written as DNA, the CDR3 is TGCGCCAGCAGTGACCAACAGGGCATGAACACTGAAGCTTTCTTT.

In its sample, this clone was seen a few times. The J gene is TRBJ2-3, the V gene TRBV11-2, with 9 bases identical to TRBD2. J was trimmed by 9 bases and V by 3 bases; bases with no gene match: 10. Germline V gives CDR1 SGHAT, CDR2 FQNNGV. The CDR3 is made up of 15 amino acids. In nucleotides, the CDR3 is TGTGCCAGCAGCTTCGGCGGGGGGGCCGGTCAAACGCAGTATTTT. Its translation: CASSFGGGAGQTQYF. Looking up the rest from reference TRBV11-2 and TRBJ2-3 gives the full variable domain: EAGVAQSPRYKIIEKRQSVAFWCNPISGHATLYWYQQILGQGPKLLIQFQNNGVVDDSQLPKDRFSAERLKGVDSTLKIQPAKLEDSAVYLCASSFGGGAGQTQYFGPGTRLTVL.

The chain employs TRBV4-3 and TRBJ2-4, with D possibly being TRBD1 (5 bases). This CDR3 comprises 13 residues. CDR1 is LGHNA and CDR2 is YSLEER in the germline V gene. V was pared by 1 base and J by 5 bases, with 6 bases between. Written as DNA, the CDR3 is TGCGCCAGCAGCCAAGGGACACAAAACATTCAGTACTTC. This translates into CASSQGTQNIQYF.

The chain carries TRBV15 and TRBJ2-7; weak D call: TRBD2 (7 bases). Deletions cut 3 bases from V and 2 bases from J, with 14 bases between. This CDR3 contains 15 residues. Germline-derived CDR1 and CDR2 are LNHNV and YYDKDF (reference sequence). The CDR3 bases are TGTGCCACCAGCAGGGGGGGGGACACCGCCTACGAGCAGTACTTC. This gives the protein CATSRGGDTAYEQYF.

This clone was counted only a few times. This rearrangement joins TRBV3-1 (or the pseudogene TRBV3-2) to TRBJ1-2; TRBD1 matches 11 bases. J lost 8 bases, V lost 4 bases, and 12 bases had no gene match. The length of the CDR3 is 16 residues. Germline V gene sequence: CDR1 LGHDT, CDR2 YNNKEL (reference sequence). CDR3 amino acids: CASSLRTGGGDGGYTF. CDR3 in DNA: TGTGCCAGCAGCCTCCGGACAGGGGGCGGAGACGGGGGCTACACCTTC.

The V call is TRBV28, the J call TRBJ1-4; a possible D gene is TRBD1 (6 bases). CDR3 size: 15 residues. Trimming stripped 4 bases from V and 0 bases from J, with 9 bases between. Germline CDR1 and CDR2: MDHEN and SYDVKM. DNA for the CDR3: TGTGCCAGCAGTTCGAGGGGGACAACTAATGAAAAACTGTTTTTT. Protein product: CASSSRGTTNEKLFF.

The J gene is TRBJ2-1, the V gene TRBV24-1; 9 bases fit TRBD2. V gave up 3 bases and J gave up 3 bases; unmatched junction bases: 11. Germline lookup yields CDR1 KGHDR and CDR2 SFDVKD. The CDR3 runs 18 residues. The CDR3, as DNA: TGTGCCACCAGTGATACCTCCCTAGCGGGGTTAGGCTACAATGAGCAGTTCTTC. Translation: CATSDTSLAGLGYNEQFF.

A single count supports this clone. This chain joins TRBV2 and TRBJ2-7; weak D call: TRBD2 (6 bases). With 7 bases removed from V and 4 bases from J, the gap between germline ends came to 11 bases. CDR1 is SNHLY, CDR2 FYNNEI, per germline. This CDR3 has 12 amino acids. Here the CDR3 DNA reads TGTGCCAGCACGGGGGTTGGGTACGAGCAGTACTTC. This gives the protein CASTGVGYEQYF. The complete variable domain, with remaining parts taken from reference TRBV2 and TRBJ2-7, reads EPEVTQTPSHQVTQMGQEVILRCVPISNHLYFYWYRQILGQKVEFLVSFYNNEISEKSEIFDDQFSVERPDGSNFTLKIRSTKLEDSAMYFCASTGVGYEQYFGPGTRLTVT.

This clone was seen a few times. The chain combines TRBV6-6 with TRBJ1-5; D possibly corresponds to TRBD1 (5 bases). V lost 2 bases and J 4 bases, leaving 9 bases between the germline ends. The CDR3 runs 14 residues. Germline CDR1 and CDR2: MNHNY and SVGAGI (reference sequence). In DNA, the CDR3 is TGTGCCAGCAGTTACGGCGGGGCAAATCAGCCCCAGCATTTT. This translates into CASSYGGANQPQHF.

The chain links TRBV18 to TRBJ1-3; no definite D call. CDR3 length: 18 amino acids. V was trimmed by 1 base and J by 1 base, leaving 17 bases between them. Germline V gene sequence: CDR1 KGHSH, CDR2 LQKENI. In nucleotides, the CDR3 is TGTGCCAGCTCACCACAGCGGATCCATAGTTTATCTGGAAACACCATATATTTT. It is translated as CASSPQRIHSLSGNTIYF.

The chain couples TRBV5-1 to TRBJ1-1, with D unresolved. V gave up 1 base and J gave up 5 bases, with 9 bases separating them. The CDR3 has 13 residues. Germline CDR1 SGHRS, CDR2 YFSETQ. The CDR3 is CASSLSGATEAFF. CDR3 bases: TGCGCCAGCAGCTTGTCGGGAGCGACTGAAGCTTTCTTT.

The gene calls are TRBV19 and TRBJ1-2; possible D gene TRBD1, 6 bases. V was pared by 4 bases and J by 5 bases, with 20 bases between. The CDR3 has 16 amino acids. Germline V gives CDR1 LNHDA, CDR2 SQIVND (reference sequence). CDR3 nucleotide sequence: TGTGCCAGTAGTAACGCCCAAGGCAGGGGAACTTATGGCTACACCTTC. This codes for CASSNAQGRGTYGYTF.

The chain links TRBV10-1 to TRBJ2-4, with D possibly matching TRBD1 (6 bases). Trimming took 5 bases from V and 2 from J, leaving 13 bases between them. Germline V CDR1 and CDR2: WNHNN, SYGVQD (reference sequence). This CDR3 region has 15 residues. CDR3 loop: CASSLQGRSKNIQYF. CDR3 coding DNA: TGCGCCAGCAGTCTACAGGGTAGGTCCAAAAACATTCAGTACTTC.